Here is one T cell receptor beta chain with its context. Its specific antigen is unknown. No base quality information exists; no much larger clone differs at one position. Another Seattle source contributed samples from volunteer blood donors who had recovered from COVID-19. Each collaborating institution followed its own protocols to collect whole blood in K2EDTA tubes. Collaborator samples were shipped for TCRbeta analysis as frozen whole blood, isolated PBMCs, or DNA extracted from either sample type. This record comes from a study of blood T cell repertoires in COVID-19 (dated by TCRdb to the early 2020s). With respect to the entire study: Samples covering the acute and convalescent phases of COVID-19 were provided by collaborators in the United States, Italy and Spain. The material from the prospective study consisted of cDNA or gDNA derived from T cells, B-cell-depleted T cells, or PBMCs. The dataset comprised deeply sampled blood TCRbeta repertoires from subjects exposed to, actively infected with, or recovered from COVID-19. The repertoires were made available in a free public database intended to serve as a resource for research on the immune response to SARS-CoV-2. Samples came from the ongoing ImmuneRACE study (first 160 participants) plus 1,254 subjects from 6 global collaborators. Sample metadata almost always included a de-identified subject ID, COVID-19 status, age in years and sex. Where available, HLA class I and class II types were obtained from metadata supplied by the sample provider rather than from assay-based typing.

The CDR3 spans 14 residues, from the cysteine through the phenylalanine. CDR3 DNA is the only sequence kept; it has 42 bases, read in frame from the first base. The V and J ends are trimmed by 0 bases and 1 base, leaving 6 bases between them. The germline V gene encodes CDR1 MNHNS and CDR2 SASEGT. TCRbeta CDR3 regions were amplified from genomic DNA by means of the immunoSEQ Assay, a bias-controlled multiplex PCR. On the study's bioinformatics: The number of nucleated cells in each sample was estimated by amplification of reference gene primers within the assay. To quantify the absolute abundance of each unique TCRbeta CDR3 rearrangement, sequence reads were collapsed and filtered. Productive Simpson clonality was computed per sample as the square root of Simpson's diversity index over productive rearrangements. TCRdb obtained this table from immuneACCESS and retained in-frame rearrangements with V and J assigned. These tables miss some clones; where compared with another copy, unresolved V genes account for less than half of the shortfall, and the remainder is unexplained. V and J calls and clone size are copied from that table; D and trimming were computed from the DNA. The sample table holds 200,000 to 300,000 clones, of which approximately 82% were seen once. Of the sample, around 2% is held by the ten largest clones.

The paper as a whole reports these results and caveats: How much clinical and demographic metadata was included differed by source and by participant, and the metadata was provided uncurated.

This receptor was identified in a man aged 35-49 years who had recovered from COVID-19. Input material: peripheral blood. Recombination linked TRBV6-1 to TRBJ1-1; TRBD1 could be the D gene, as 5 bases match. The CDR3 protein: CASSEAGRNTEAFF. The DNA is as follows: TGTGCCAGCAGTGAAGCGGGGCGGAACACTGAAGCTTTCTTT.